A selection of T cell receptor beta chains follows, all from one sample in a study of breast tumors, draining lymph nodes, adjacent tissues. MiXCR, applied by TCRdb to the multiplex PCR reads, yields one record per CDR3 protein. Counted here are about 21,000 distinct CDR3 sequences, 40% to 45% occurring once; the ten biggest clones make up approximately 25%. Sample: breast tumor tissue. The source of these receptors is a female donor with breast cancer. Some clones in this sample may be carry-over from other donors' samples. Both conserved end residues are part of each CDR3. The D gene is left open where the match is weak. Clone size is given for some rows only: seen once, a few or many times, or a class if the clone is expanded.

d_call clone_size j_call v_call cdr3_aa cdr3_nt
TRBD1 once TRBJ1-2 TRBV20-1 CSARERGGTGRGLYGYTF TGCAGTGCTAGAGAGCGGGGCGGGACAGGGAGGGGGTTGTATGGCTACACCTTC
TRBD2 large TRBJ2-5 TRBV5-1 CASSPGLAGETQYF TGCGCCAGCAGCCCCGGACTAGCTGGGGAGACCCAGTACTTC
. many TRBJ2-7 TRBV7-9 CASSLYYEQYF TGTGCCAGCAGCCTTTATTACGAGCAGTACTTC
TRBD2 large TRBJ2-7 TRBV7-8 CASSLSSGGTYEQYF TGTGCCAGCAGCTTAAGTAGCGGGGGGACCTACGAGCAGTACTTC
TRBD1 many TRBJ2-7 TRBV20-1 CSATPTGFSYEQYF TGCAGTGCTACCCCGACAGGGTTCTCCTACGAGCAGTACTTC
. many TRBJ2-5 TRBV4-2 CASSQGNSGETQYF TGTGCCAGCAGCCAAGGAAATTCGGGCGAGACCCAGTACTTC
TRBD1 . TRBJ1-2 TRBV5-1 CASSLVGTGEGYTF TGCGCCAGCAGCTTGGTCGGGACAGGGGAAGGCTACACCTTC
. many TRBJ2-7 TRBV7-6 CASGSYSEQYF TGTGCCAGCGGGTCCTACTCGGAGCAGTACTTC
. . TRBJ2-6 TRBV10-1 CASSAGAGANALTF TGCGCCAGCAGTGCAGGGGCCGGGGCCAACGCCCTGACTTTC
TRBD2 . TRBJ2-3 TRBV6-1 CASTPGLANTQYF TGTGCCAGCACTCCCGGACTAGCGAATACGCAGTATTTT
. . TRBJ1-5 TRBV6-5 CASSNTAGNSNQPQHF TGTGCCAGCAGTAACACGGCCGGCAATAGCAATCAGCCCCAGCATTTT
. many TRBJ2-7 TRBV10-3 CAISEFGSARAQYTYEQYF TGTGCCATCAGTGAGTTCGGCAGCGCCCGGGCCCAGTACACCTACGAGCAGTACTTC
. . TRBJ1-1 TRBV29-1 CSAEGPTWAFF TGCAGCGCCGAGGGGCCCACATGGGCTTTCTTT
TRBD1 many TRBJ2-7 TRBV20-1 CSARQGIAYEQYF TGCAGTGCCAGACAGGGGATCGCCTACGAGCAGTACTTC
TRBD1 . TRBJ1-6 TRBV4-2 CASSQRDSKYYNSPLHF TGTGCCAGCAGCCAGAGGGACAGCAAATATTATAATTCACCCCTCCACTTT
. many TRBJ2-1 TRBV7-6 CASSPSAGSYNEQFF TGTGCCAGCAGCCCTTCGGCGGGGTCCTACAATGAGCAGTTCTTC
. . TRBJ2-7 TRBV20-1 CSATGRLKKQYF TGCAGTGCTACGGGACGGCTAAAGAAGCAGTACTTC
. . TRBJ2-7 TRBV7-6 CASSPTNSYEQYF TGTGCCAGCAGCCCCACGAACTCCTACGAGCAGTACTTC
TRBD2 . TRBJ2-1 TRBV5-1 CASAESSGINNEQFF TGCGCCAGCGCGGAGTCTAGCGGGATAAACAATGAGCAGTTCTTC
. . TRBJ2-7 TRBV7-8 CASSLTPLRRTKLHF TGTGCCAGCAGCTTAACGCCACTGCGTCGCACGAAACTGCACTTC
TRBD1 . TRBJ1-6 TRBV5-1 CASSLVGTGAAGDSPLHF TGCGCCAGCAGCTTGGTCGGGACAGGGGCCGCAGGGGATTCACCCCTCCACTTT
TRBD1 many TRBJ2-7 TRBV20-1 CSARASGTGSGYEQYF TGCAGTGCTAGGGCCTCCGGGACAGGGTCCGGCTACGAGCAGTACTTC
. . TRBJ1-6 TRBV30 CAWSLEGPSPLHF TGTGCCTGGAGTTTGGAGGGTCCTTCACCCCTCCACTTT
TRBD1 many TRBJ2-2 TRBV7-9 CASSYGQGFYTGELFF TGTGCCAGCAGCTACGGACAGGGTTTTTACACCGGGGAGCTGTTTTTT
. many TRBJ1-2 TRBV7-9 CASSLGAAFNYGYTF TGTGCCAGCAGCTTAGGGGCAGCCTTTAACTATGGCTACACCTTC
. . TRBJ1-2 TRBV9 CASSVLQGAGGYTF TGTGCCAGCAGCGTACTTCAGGGTGCGGGAGGCTACACCTTC
. many TRBJ1-6 TRBV11-2 CASSLGRGWSPLHF TGTGCCAGCAGCTTAGGCAGGGGTTGGTCACCCCTCCACTTT
. many TRBJ2-1 TRBV24-1 CATSATASDFAFF TGTGCCACCAGTGCTACGGCTTCGGATTTCGCGTTCTTC
TRBD2 . TRBJ2-3 TRBV7-2 CASSLARGGRAVTDTQYF TGTGCCAGCAGCTTAGCTCGAGGCGGGAGGGCCGTAACGGATACGCAGTATTTT
. many TRBJ1-6 TRBV9 CASSVDWRGGSPLHF TGTGCCAGCAGCGTAGATTGGCGGGGGGGTTCACCCCTCCACTTT
TRBD2 many TRBJ2-2 TRBV20-1 CSARVMTSGRGAGELFF TGCAGTGCTAGAGTTATGACTAGCGGGAGGGGAGCCGGGGAGCTGTTTTTT
. many TRBJ2-7 TRBV5-1 CASSFRGYEQYF TGCGCCAGCAGCTTCCGCGGCTACGAGCAGTACTTC
. medium-sized TRBJ1-6 TRBV20-1 CSARDFQLASPLHF TGCAGTGCTAGAGATTTCCAGTTAGCTTCACCCCTCCACTTT
TRBD2 . TRBJ2-3 TRBV24-1 CATSDPLRLAGAIDTQYF TGTGCCACCAGTGATCCCCTTCGACTAGCGGGAGCAATAGATACGCAGTATTTT
TRBD1 many TRBJ2-1 TRBV2 CASSGTGGAYNEQFF TGTGCCAGCAGCGGGACAGGGGGCGCCTACAATGAGCAGTTCTTC
TRBD1 . TRBJ2-6 TRBV9 CASSVGTVSGANVLTF TGTGCCAGCAGCGTTGGGACAGTCTCTGGGGCCAACGTCCTGACTTTC
. . TRBJ2-7 TRBV10-3 CAIREGTVAHEQYF TGCGCCATCAGAGAGGGGACCGTGGCCCACGAGCAGTACTTC
TRBD1 . TRBJ1-2 TRBV19 CASSIPTQGVGYGYTF TGTGCCAGTAGTATCCCCACCCAGGGGGTCGGCTATGGCTACACCTTC
TRBD2 . TRBJ2-3 TRBV4-1 CASSQRAKLAGREVADTQYF TGCGCCAGCAGCCAAAGGGCGAAGCTAGCGGGACGAGAGGTGGCAGATACGCAGTATTTT
. . TRBJ2-1 TRBV29-1 CSAPVSVGNEQFF TGCAGCGCTCCCGTATCGGTAGGCAATGAGCAGTTCTTC
. few TRBJ2-6 TRBV6-5 CASNHGASGANVLTF TGTGCCAGCAACCACGGAGCCTCTGGGGCCAACGTCCTGACTTTC
. . TRBJ2-3 TRBV11-3 CASSHEGGIDTQYF TGTGCCAGCAGCCACGAAGGAGGAATAGATACGCAGTATTTT
TRBD1 few TRBJ2-5 TRBV4-1 CASSQDQGGLETQYF TGCGCCAGCAGCCAAGATCAAGGGGGCTTGGAGACCCAGTACTTC
. . TRBJ2-7 TRBV7-9 CASSLGSGIIYEQYF TGTGCCAGCAGCTTAGGTTCTGGGATAATCTACGAGCAGTACTTC
. few TRBJ2-2 TRBV5-5 CASSPWGPAANTGELFF TGTGCCAGCAGCCCATGGGGACCGGCGGCGAACACCGGGGAGCTGTTTTTT
. . TRBJ1-6 TRBV5-1 CASRLTTGTSGPLHF TGCGCCAGCAGGCTGACGACAGGCACCTCCGGACCCCTCCACTTT
. . TRBJ1-2 TRBV7-2 CASSKTVNYGYTF TGTGCCAGTAGTAAGACAGTTAACTATGGCTACACCTTC
. many TRBJ1-2 TRBV4-1 CASSQGGGTSGSYGYTF TGCGCCAGCAGCCAAGGCGGCGGGACGTCGGGGTCCTATGGCTACACCTTC
. medium-sized TRBJ2-3 TRBV24-1 CATSDSFGTTDTQYF TGTGCCACCAGTGACAGTTTCGGGACCACAGATACGCAGTATTTT
TRBD1 . TRBJ1-2 TRBV24-1 CATSDSGTGGYGYTF TGTGCCACCAGTGATTCCGGGACAGGGGGCTATGGCTACACCTTC
TRBD2 . TRBJ2-1 TRBV29-1 CSVEWLAGYNEQFF TGCAGCGTTGAATGGCTAGCGGGATACAATGAGCAGTTCTTC
TRBD2 many TRBJ2-3 TRBV9 CASSRSGRSTDTQYF TGTGCCAGCAGCCGTAGCGGGAGAAGCACAGATACGCAGTATTTT
. . TRBJ1-5 TRBV7-2 CASSVLQLNQPQHF TGTGCCAGCAGCGTCCTACAGCTGAATCAGCCCCAGCATTTT
. . TRBJ2-5 TRBV20-1 CSASFSTVGETQYF TGCAGTGCTAGCTTTTCGACGGTGGGGGAGACCCAGTACTTC
TRBD1 many TRBJ1-2 TRBV12-3/TRBV12-4 CASSSSGGYYGYTF TGTGCCAGCAGCAGTTCAGGGGGCTACTATGGCTACACCTTC
TRBD2 . TRBJ2-3 TRBV2 CASMGTTGTDTQYF TGTGCCAGCATGGGGACTACCGGCACAGATACGCAGTATTTT
. many TRBJ2-7 TRBV9 CASSRSGGGNEQYF TGTGCCAGCAGTAGATCGGGAGGGGGCAACGAGCAGTACTTC
TRBD1 . TRBJ2-2 TRBV29-1 CSANRGGLNTGELFF TGCAGCGCAAACAGGGGTGGACTGAACACCGGGGAGCTGTTTTTT